This T cell receptor beta chain was found in a study of graft-versus-host responses after intestinal transplantation. Clones were read by immunoSEQ multiplex PCR, and TCRdb kept only the in-frame ones, dropping some. The data show about 47,000 clones, approximately 95% seen once. With respect to this clone: Its antigen is not identified.

The specimen was unstimulated CD8+ T cells sorted from spleen or lymph node cells, collected before transplant. The receptor's source is a human donor who was the organ donor for an intestinal transplant.

The CDR3 DNA reads as TGTGCCAGCAGCTTAGAAACGGAGGGACTAGCGGGGTTGTCAGATACGCAGTATTTT. Encoded protein: CASSLETEGLAGLSDTQYF. The chain uses TRBV7-9 and TRBJ2-3; 13 positions agree with TRBD2. The V and J ends lost 1 base and 4 bases, in that order; junction bases with no gene match: 11. CDR3 length equals 19 residues. In germline, CDR1 is SEHNR, CDR2 FQNEAQ (reference sequence).